This T cell receptor beta chain was identified during a study of blood T cell repertoires in COVID-19. The overall study: The study drew acute and convalescent COVID-19 samples from the United States, Italy and Spain. T cells, B-cell-depleted T cells, or PBMCs provided the cDNA or gDNA that served as material.

Trimming pared 4 bases from V and 5 bases from J, leaving 16 bases between. The CDR3 sequence is 14 residues long. Looked up from germline, CDR1 is SGHRS and CDR2 is YFSETQ. Study processing details: Reference gene primer amplification gave estimated nucleated cell counts. Using immunoSEQ multiplex PCR, the repertoire was profiled, and TCRdb retains in-frame clones only, with some absent. V, J and clone size were drawn from that table, and D and trimming were deduced from the DNA. The sample holds under 20,000 clones, 87% seen once. V and J are TRBV5-1 and TRBJ2-7; D might be TRBD1 (7 bases). The sequenced sample consisted of peripheral blood. This clonotype originated in a human donor in a cohort sampled during active COVID-19. CDR3 sequence reads: CASSPGRGEHEQYF. The CDR3 DNA follows: TGCGCCAGCAGCCCCGGCAGGGGGGAACACGAGCAGTACTTC.